This T cell receptor (beta chain) comes out of a study of blood T cell repertoires in COVID-19 (dated by TCRdb to about 2020). Regarding the research as a whole: Samples covering the acute and convalescent phases of COVID-19 were provided by collaborators in the United States, Italy and Spain. Samples came from the ongoing ImmuneRACE study (first 160 participants) plus 1,254 subjects from 6 global collaborators. The repertoires were released in a freely available public database intended as a resource for research on the immune response to SARS-CoV-2. Where available, HLA class I and class II types were obtained from metadata supplied by the sample provider rather than from assay-based typing. Deeply sampled blood TCRbeta repertoires from subjects exposed to, actively infected with, or recovered from COVID-19 were included in the dataset. Nearly every sample came with metadata listing a de-identified subject ID, COVID-19 status, age in years and sex. The prospective study material was composed of cDNA or gDNA derived from T cells, B-cell-depleted T cells, or PBMCs. Results the study describes overall, beyond this receptor: The amount of clinical and demographic metadata varied by source and participant and was provided uncurated.

TCRbeta CDR3 regions were amplified from genomic DNA using the immunoSEQ Assay, a bias-controlled multiplex PCR. The paper's data handling went like this. The number of nucleated cells in each sample was estimated by amplification of reference gene primers within the assay. Sequence reads were collapsed and filtered to measure the absolute abundance of every unique TCRbeta CDR3 rearrangement. For each sample, productive Simpson clonality was calculated by taking the square root of Simpson's diversity index across productive rearrangements. TCRdb retrieved this table from immuneACCESS and kept in-frame rearrangements only. Not all clones are present; in checked studies, unresolved V genes account for under half, and no reason is known for the remainder. From that table come the V and J calls and clone size; the DNA was used to work out D and trimming. For this sample the table gives about 160,000 clones, of which just over 90% were detected only once. The ten largest clones take up less than 2.5% of the sample.

Turning to this clone: Its antigen has not been determined. Nothing much larger sits one base from this clone, and base qualities are not available.

Via the germline V gene, CDR1 is SGHRS and CDR2 YFSETQ. V is cut back by 4 bases and J by 8 bases, with 8 bases in the junction unmatched. From cysteine to phenylalanine, the CDR3 is 13 amino acids long. The retained sequence is limited to the CDR3, 39 bases, with the frame set at the first base. Each collaborating institution followed its own protocols to collect whole blood in K2EDTA tubes. Collaborator samples were shipped for TCRbeta analysis as frozen whole blood, isolated PBMCs, or DNA extracted from either sample type. The TCR was taken from a man younger than 30 with acute or convalescent COVID-19. Sequenced: peripheral blood. This chain is built from TRBV5-1 and TRBJ1-1, and 7 bases in between align with TRBD1. The encoded CDR3 is CASSVGQAQEAFF. The DNA sequence follows: TGCGCCAGCAGCGTCGGACAGGCCCAGGAAGCTTTCTTT.